These 10 T cell receptor beta chains share one sample of origin, sequenced in a study of vaccination and CD4 T cells after COVID-19. Treatment defined: 10-day PBMC culture with coronavirus spike peptide pools or control peptides (ViraFEST assay). Their target antigens are unknown. Sequence data for DNA of cultured CD4+ T cells were generated by the Oncomine TCR Beta short-read assay. TCRdb recomputed calls from the PCR reads with MiXCR, one row per CDR3 protein. The repertoire holds 9,900 or so distinct CDR3 sequences, with around two thirds as singletons. The sequenced sample consisted of CD4+ T cells from blood, cultured in vitro. These receptor sequences come from a human donor who had recovered from COVID-19.

The chain combines TRBV24-1 with TRBJ2-2, with 12 bases fitting TRBD2. CDR1 and CDR2 from the germline V gene are KGHDR and SFDVKD. The ends lost 7 bases at V and 7 bases at J; junction bases unmatched: 6. This CDR3 contains 15 residues. CDR3 in amino acids: CATSSGLAGSGELFF. CDR3 bases: TGTGCCACCAGCTCGGGACTAGCGGGCAGCGGGGAGCTGTTTTTT.

V gene TRBV7-2 combines with J gene TRBJ1-3, with unresolved D. In germline, CDR1 is SGHTA, CDR2 FQGNSA. Between the trimmed V and J ends, which lost 5 bases and 4 bases, there was a span of 9 bases. There are 13 residues in the CDR3. In DNA, the CDR3 is TGTGCCAGCAGCCGGAACGCGGGAAACACCATATATTTT. This sequence encodes CASSRNAGNTIYF.

V and J are TRBV10-3 and TRBJ1-2; 10 nucleotides line up with TRBD1. The CDR3 consists of 15 residues. The junction had 10 bases not matched to a gene; V was cut back by 10 bases and J by 2 bases. In germline, CDR1 is ENHRY, CDR2 SYGVKD. The CDR3: CATHSGTGVNYGYTF. The DNA for the CDR3 is TGTGCCACCCATTCCGGGACAGGGGTAAACTATGGCTACACCTTC.

The rearrangement links TRBV6-1 to TRBJ1-1; D not resolved. The CDR3 covers 14 residues. V shed 6 bases and J shed 3 bases, with 14 bases lying between them. Germline V gives CDR1 MNHNS, CDR2 SASEGT. CDR3 nucleotides: TGTGCCAGCAGCCAGCTGAGGGAGGACACTGAAGCTTTCTTT. The encoded protein is CASSQLREDTEAFF.

As for this clonotype: Germline is not matched at one junction end, which may reflect a read error. This chain uses TRBV7-2 with TRBJ2-3; TRBD2 agrees at 7 bases. Germline values: CDR1 SGHTA, CDR2 FQGNSA. The CDR3 spans 13 residues. The CDR3 coding sequence is TGTGCCAGCAGCTTAGCAAATAGGGCTAGCGGAAACTTT. Amino acids: CASSLANRASGNF.

The chain couples TRBV7-2 to TRBJ1-5; D might be TRBD1 (5 bases). V shed 1 base and J shed 0 bases, with 10 bases lying between them. The CDR3 runs to 16 residues. Germline V gene lookup returns CDR1 SGHTA and CDR2 FQGNSA. The CDR3, as DNA: TGTGCCAGCAGCTTAGATGACAGCCTTAGCAATCAGCCCCAGCATTTT. Protein product: CASSLDDSLSNQPQHF. The full variable domain, its missing parts supplied by reference TRBV7-2 and TRBJ1-5, is GAGVSQSPSNKVTEKGKDVELRCDPISGHTALYWYRQSLGQGLEFLIYFQGNSAPDKSGLPSDRFSAERTGGSVSTLTIQRTQQEDSAVYLCASSLDDSLSNQPQHFGDGTRLSIL.

The CDR3 loop reads CASSYSRSRGSPLHF. The CDR3 DNA sequence: TGTGCCAGCAGTTACTCTCGGAGTCGGGGTTCACCCCTCCACTTT. V gene TRBV6-2 or TRBV6-3 combines with J gene TRBJ1-6; no definite D call. Trimming removed 0 bases at V and 9 bases at J, with 12 bases between. Germline V CDR1 and CDR2: MNHEY, SVGEGT. This CDR3 is 15 amino acids long.

The chain is built from TRBV24-1 and TRBJ1-5, with D possibly matching TRBD1 (5 bases). Germline V lookup: CDR1 KGHDR, CDR2 SFDVKD. The V end lost 9 bases, the J end lost 2 bases, and 13 bases lay between the germline ends. CDR3 length equals 14 residues. The CDR3 sequence is CATGGGQGNQPQHF. In nucleotides, the CDR3 is TGTGCCACCGGGGGGGGTCAAGGCAATCAGCCCCAGCATTTT.

The chain uses TRBV12-3 or TRBV12-4 and TRBJ1-1; 7 bases align to TRBD1. V shed 6 bases, J shed 10 bases, and the junction held 8 bases outside the gene matches. There are 12 residues in the CDR3. The CDR3 region is CASSLLQGRAFF. DNA for the CDR3: TGTGCCAGCAGCCTCCTACAGGGGAGAGCTTTCTTT.

The V gene is TRBV30, the J gene TRBJ1-1, with D possibly matching TRBD1 (5 bases). V was cut by 5 bases and J by 5 bases, with 15 bases left in between. The CDR3 covers 13 residues. In germline, CDR1 is GTSNPN, CDR2 SVGIG (reference sequence). The CDR3 bases are TGTGCCTGGTACCGGTTCCGGGGGACTGAAGCTTTCTTT. It encodes CAWYRFRGTEAFF.